The 19 T cell receptor beta chains below were found in one sample sequenced in a study of CD8 T cells in ankylosing spondylitis. Findings and caveats of the study: Apparently characteristic of ankylosing spondylitis blood was a TCR beta motif (roughly 8 highly homologous variants).

For these receptors, no antigen is known. One entry per CDR3 protein, called by TCRdb with MiXCR from the 5' RACE reads. The data show about 800,000 distinct CDR3 sequences, 10% to 15% seen once. Sequenced input: blood, either unsorted or a sorted T cell fraction (not recorded which). The receptors were sampled from a male donor with ankylosing spondylitis.

This clonotype was seen more than once but under ten times. The chain links TRBV12-3 or TRBV12-4 to TRBJ2-7; weak D call: TRBD2 (6 bases). Trimming stripped 10 bases from V and 3 bases from J, with 16 bases between. This CDR3 comprises 13 residues. Written as DNA, the CDR3 is TGTGCCACCAAGGAGGGAAGGTTCTACGAGCAGTACTTC. As protein: CATKEGRFYEQYF.

This clonotype was detected many times. V usage is TRBV4-3 and J usage is TRBJ1-1; 8 nucleotides align to TRBD1. V lost 3 bases, J lost 4 bases, and 7 bases stayed unmatched. The V gene's germline CDR1 is LGHNA and CDR2 YSLEER. This CDR3 is 15 amino acids long. CDR3 loop: CASSHPGTGGTEAFF. In DNA form, the CDR3 reads TGCGCCAGCAGCCACCCGGGGACAGGTGGCACTGAAGCTTTCTTT.

The chain combines TRBV5-1 with TRBJ2-5, with D possibly TRBD2 on 7 matching bases. Germline V gene lookup returns CDR1 SGHRS and CDR2 YFSETQ. This CDR3 comprises 14 residues. V gave up 0 bases and J gave up 6 bases, with 12 bases separating them. The DNA for the CDR3 is TGCGCCAGCAGCTTGGTCGGGGGGCGGAAGACCCAGTACTTC. Translation gives CASSLVGGRKTQYF.

The chain links TRBV5-1 to TRBJ2-5, with a possible D match to TRBD1 (6 bases). The V gene lost 6 bases and the J gene lost 2 bases, with 17 bases spanning the gap. CDR1 and CDR2 (germline): SGHRS, YFSETQ. The CDR3 consists of 15 residues. Here the CDR3 DNA reads TGCGCCAGCACCCCGGGACACGGAGTACAAGAGACCCAGTACTTC. Amino acids: CASTPGHGVQETQYF. Full variable domain (rest looked up from reference TRBV5-1 and TRBJ2-5): KAGVTQTPRYLIKTRGQQVTLSCSPISGHRSVSWYQQTPGQGLQFLFEYFSETQRNKGNFPGRFSGRQFSNSRSEMNVSTLELGDSALYLCASTPGHGVQETQYFGPGTRLLVL.

This chain joins TRBV9 and TRBJ2-3, with 10 nucleotides matching TRBD2. J was trimmed by 2 bases and V by 4 bases; bases with no gene match: 7. This CDR3 has 16 amino acids. Looked up from germline, CDR1 is SGDLS and CDR2 is YYNGEE. CDR3 sequence: CASSTSGGVFTDTQYF. The DNA of the CDR3 is TGTGCCAGCAGCACCAGCGGGGGGGTTTTCACAGATACGCAGTATTTT.

This clonotype was detected only a few times. The J gene is TRBJ2-7, the V gene TRBV20-1, with 13 bases lining up with TRBD2. Germline assignment: CDR1 DFQATT and CDR2 SNEGSKA (reference sequence). This CDR3 is 15 amino acids long. After removal of 4 bases from V and 6 bases from J, the junction contained 9 bases not matched to a gene. The CDR3 sequence: CSATGLAGAPVEQYF. The CDR3 DNA is TGCAGTGCTACTGGACTAGCGGGGGCCCCAGTCGAGCAGTACTTC.

This rearrangement joins TRBV6-1 to TRBJ2-1, with D perhaps given as TRBD1 or TRBD2 (5 bases each). CDR1 is MNHNS, CDR2 SASEGT, per germline. V gave up 9 bases and J gave up 1 base, with 13 bases separating them. The CDR3 runs to 14 residues. This CDR3 reads CASTRWGSYNEQFF. The CDR3 nucleotides are TGTGCCAGTACCAGGTGGGGGTCCTACAATGAGCAGTTCTTC.

The chain is built from TRBV6-5 and TRBJ1-3, with unresolved D. The CDR3 is 14 amino acids. Trimming pared 4 bases from V and 2 bases from J, leaving 9 bases between. CDR1 MNHEY and CDR2 SVGAGI come from the germline V gene. CDR3: CASSSSYPGNTIYF. CDR3 sequence (DNA): TGTGCCAGCAGTTCATCCTACCCTGGAAACACCATATATTTT.

V gene TRBV10-3 combines with J gene TRBJ2-5; D gene ambiguous. This CDR3 contains 13 residues. V was clipped by 1 base and J by 4 bases, with 7 bases between them. Germline values: CDR1 ENHRY, CDR2 SYGVKD. CDR3 nucleotide sequence: TGTGCCATCAGTGAGTATGGCGGAGAGACCCAGTACTTC. This encodes CAISEYGGETQYF.

This clonotype was seen a few times. This chain joins TRBV20-1 and TRBJ2-1; D possibly uses TRBD1 or TRBD2 (5 bases each). V was shortened by 6 bases and J by 5 bases, with 14 bases between the two germline ends. The CDR3 is 13 residues long. Looked up from germline, CDR1 is DFQATT and CDR2 is SNEGSKA (reference sequence). The DNA for the CDR3 is TGCAGTGCAGAGGGGTGGCTCCACAATGAGCAGTTCTTC. Translation: CSAEGWLHNEQFF.

This clonotype was seen at least ten times. The V gene is TRBV4-3, the J gene TRBJ2-3; maybe TRBD2 (5 bases). This CDR3 is 14 amino acids long. CDR1 and CDR2 (germline): LGHNA, YSLEER. The V gene lost 0 bases and the J gene lost 5 bases, with 9 bases spanning the gap. The CDR3 bases are TGCGCCAGCAGCCAAGATCGGGGAAGAGATACGCAGTATTTT. Residues: CASSQDRGRDTQYF.

Many counts were recorded for this clonotype. A read error may produce the germline difference seen at one junction end. This chain joins TRBV5-1 and TRBJ2-5; D may correspond to TRBD1 or TRBD2 (5 bases each). Germline lookup yields CDR1 SGHRS and CDR2 YFSETQ. This CDR3 has 13 amino acids. CDR3 sequence: CASSSGLQETQYF. CDR3 DNA: TGTGCCAGCAGCTCGGGGCTTCAAGAGACCCAGTACTTC.

This clonotype has only a few counts. The chain recombines TRBV20-1 with TRBJ2-1; D ambiguous. The CDR3 runs 13 residues. The V gene's germline CDR1 is DFQATT and CDR2 SNEGSKA (reference sequence). V dropped 1 base and J dropped 2 bases, with 6 bases sitting between them. The CDR3 loop reads CSARVAPYNEQFF. The DNA of the CDR3 is TGCAGTGCTAGAGTGGCCCCCTACAATGAGCAGTTCTTC.

This clonotype has ten or more counts. The chain links TRBV7-2 to TRBJ2-7; D unresolved. Germline lookup yields CDR1 SGHTA and CDR2 FQGNSA. The CDR3 is made up of 13 amino acids. V was trimmed by 0 bases and J by 3 bases, leaving 6 bases between them. CDR3 residues: CASSLAVDYEQYF. The CDR3 DNA follows: TGTGCCAGCAGCTTAGCGGTAGACTACGAGCAGTACTTC.

This clonotype was found a few times. This chain's CDR3 is CASTPRPNTEAFF. The CDR3 DNA is TGTGCCAGCACCCCCCGCCCGAACACTGAAGCTTTCTTT. J is TRBJ1-1 and V is TRBV12-3 or TRBV12-4; D is unresolved. V was clipped by 7 bases and J by 1 base, with 10 bases between them. The CDR3 sequence is 13 residues long.

This clonotype showed up just a few times. This chain uses TRBV7-2 with TRBJ1-2, with D unclear. V lost 2 bases to trimming and J lost 4 bases, with 11 bases between them. This CDR3 has 14 amino acids. Germline CDR1 SGHTA, CDR2 FQGNSA. The chain's CDR3 is CASSLRQSGYGYTF. CDR3 bases: TGTGCCAGCAGCTTACGCCAGTCAGGCTATGGCTACACCTTC.

This clonotype was counted many times. The chain has TRBV29-1 and TRBJ1-1; 7 bases line up with TRBD1. Trimming at V came to 8 bases and at J to 6 bases, leaving 9 bases not matched to a gene. This CDR3 has 12 amino acids. Looked up from germline, CDR1 is SQVTM and CDR2 is ANQGSEA. The CDR3 spells CSIQGPNPEAFF. The CDR3 region has the DNA TGCAGCATACAGGGGCCTAACCCTGAAGCTTTCTTT.

This clonotype was observed a few times. In DNA form, the CDR3 reads TGTGCCAGCAGCTCCGACGCAGCAGTAACTGAAGCTTTCTTT. Amino acids: CASSSDAAVTEAFF. V and J are TRBV11-2 and TRBJ1-1; D gene ambiguous. Germline V gives CDR1 SGHAT, CDR2 FQNNGV. V gave up 4 bases and J gave up 5 bases, with 14 bases separating them. CDR3 length: 14 residues.

The chain has TRBV5-1 and TRBJ2-5; D uncertain. The ends were cut back, 4 bases at V and 5 bases at J, with 18 bases in the middle. Germline CDR1 and CDR2: SGHRS and YFSETQ. This CDR3 spans 15 amino acids. CDR3 protein: CASSPTRRGRETQYF. The CDR3 nucleotides are TGCGCCAGCAGCCCGACCCGCCGAGGAAGGGAGACCCAGTACTTC.